A single TCR beta chain is shown here with its context. In its sample, this clonotype was seen many times. There is no known antigen for this receptor. No much larger clonotype is one base removed from it; base qualities were not supplied. Every patient had bone marrow sampled at the time of active disease. Bone marrow mononuclear cells were isolated by Ficoll-Hypaque density gradient centrifugation. CD138-negative cells were obtained by negative selection after labeling with CD138 magnetic microbeads on a MACS separator, removing myeloma plasma cells. The purity of the isolated cells was checked by flow cytometry with CD138 antibodies on an Attune NxT. Total RNA was extracted with TRIzol reagent and quantified with a NanoDrop spectrophotometer. Paired RNA-seq and IR-seq were performed on each patient's CD138-negative bone marrow sample. The sample originates from a study of read filtering for tumor transcriptome and immune sequencing (dated by TCRdb to about 2020). Regarding the study in general: The cohort consisted of about 17 male and about 15 female patients, with a mean age of around 66 years and an age range of roughly 45 to 90. Using the same bone marrow samples, the study ran both targeted immune repertoire sequencing and bulk whole-transcriptome sequencing and then compared the TCR repertoires from each method. Under revised international staging, roughly 8 patients fell into R-ISS I, 15 to 20 into R-ISS II and roughly 7 into R-ISS III. TCR-region mapped reads per sample ranged from about 3.5 to 10.27 million with IR-seq versus only roughly 75 to 1273 with RNA-seq. A main aim was a read-filtering strategy for immune repertoire data, specifically whether clonotypes supported by a single read should be removed. After DNase treatment, whole-transcriptome libraries were prepared with the TruSeq RNA Access Library Prep Kit.

The research as a whole found: The sorted CD138-negative fraction was not purified T cells but a mixed bone marrow immune population. In IR-seq, about four fifths of clonotypes but approximately 3.8% of total reads were represented by single-read clonotypes, whereas in RNA-seq, about 70% of clonotypes and approximately 45% of reads were represented by single-read clonotypes. The correlation between IR-seq and RNA-seq shared clonotype proportions rose when single-read clonotypes were removed. Compared with RNA-seq, IR-seq captured clonotypes at much higher depth and more reliably, and a smaller IR-seq throughput was enough to identify most shared clonotypes.

TCR libraries were constructed from 400 ng RNA using the Immunoverse kit, and molecular barcoded adaptors covering alpha/delta and beta/gamma chains were employed. TCR library preparation used the same RNA that went into transcriptome sequencing. Sequencing of TCR libraries was carried out on an Illumina HiSeq 4000 with 2 x 150 cycles. Turning to the authors' computational methods: MiXCR aligned TCR reads to human V, D, J and C references and assembled the aligned reads into CDR3 clonotypes, with quality filtering and error correction included. Clonotype counts and gene usage diversity were analyzed with the tcR package in R. For inspection of raw mapping reads, RNA-seq reads were mapped by STAR aligner version 2.5.3a onto GRCh37 of the human genome. To test the effect of sequencing depth on detected clonotypes, IR-seq fastq files were randomly downsampled using Seqtk 1.3. Starting from the raw public reads, TCRdb applied fastp trimming at Q25, assembled clones with MiXCR and retained in-frame beta chains. Entries that share a CDR3 protein sequence are merged under the most common genes and DNA. For this entry, the V and J calls and clone size follow TCRdb and not the study's own pipeline. The sample table shows 130,000 or so distinct CDR3 sequences, and less than 15% are seen once. Around 8.2% of the sample goes to the ten largest clones.

The CDR3 covers 15 residues, taking in both the cysteine and the phenylalanine. The read is trimmed to its CDR3 DNA, 45 bases read in frame from base 1. CDR1 and CDR2, per the germline V gene, are MNHEY and SVGEGT. Unmatched junction bases come to 4, with V trimmed by 5 bases and J by 0 bases. The specimen was a population of CD138-negative cells sorted from bone marrow. What this sample's cell subset or site label stands for: bone marrow mononuclear cells depleted of CD138+ plasma/myeloma cells by negative magnetic selection. This sequence was found in a donor over 35 with multiple myeloma. The chain is encoded by TRBV6-2 or TRBV6-3 joined to TRBJ2-3, with TRBD1 matching 8 junction bases. Here the CDR3 is given as CASSDRDRSTDTQYF. The bases read TGTGCCAGCAGTGACCGGGACAGGAGCACAGATACGCAGTATTTT.